Presented here are 24 T cell receptor beta chains from one specimen sequenced in a study of tumor and adjacent non-tumor tissue in lung cancer. No cell sorting was done before RNA was extracted from the tissue. Distant lung tissue was collected more than 3 cm away from the tumor edge. A modified ARM-PCR protocol with three rounds of nested PCR amplified TCRbeta. TCRdb re-analysed the multiplex PCR reads in MiXCR, keeping a single row per CDR3 protein. The profile shows about 75,000 distinct CDR3 sequences, approximately 68% of them singletons. Sequencing was carried out using distant non-tumor lung tissue. The receptor source for this set is a woman aged 45-65 years with non-small cell lung cancer.

The table lists this clonotype with a few counts. A much larger clone lies one base from this, so it may be a read error. As the CDR3 is not closed by the conserved phenylalanine or tryptophan, this likely results from a read error. The chain links TRBV7-8 to TRBJ2-2; TRBD1 matches at 9 bases. The CDR3 is 16 amino acids. Unmatched junction bases numbered 5, after V lost 2 bases and J lost 4 bases. In germline, CDR1 is SGHVS, CDR2 FQNEAQ. The DNA of the CDR3 is TGTGCCAGCAGCTTAATGGGACAGGGAGCCACCGGGGAGCTGTTTTCT. It yields the protein CASSLMGQGATGELFS.

The V gene is TRBV4-2, the J gene TRBJ1-6, with a tentative D call TRBD1 (5 bases). The V gene's germline CDR1 is LGHNA and CDR2 YNFKEQ. This CDR3 contains 16 residues. With 4 bases removed from V and 5 bases from J, the gap between germline ends came to 15 bases. The CDR3 DNA sequence: TGTGCCAGCAGCCCAGGCAGGACACACAATAATTCACCCCTCCACTTT. This encodes CASSPGRTHNNSPLHF.

The table lists this clonotype with a few counts. At one boundary the junction diverges from the germline segment, which might be a read error. This chain joins TRBV11-2 and TRBJ2-1, with TRBD2 identical over 10 bases. The CDR3 consists of 16 residues. Per germline, CDR1 SGHAT and CDR2 FQNNGV. DNA of the CDR3: TGTGCCAGCACCAAAGCGGGAGGGCCCTCCTATAATGAGCAGTTCTTC. As protein: CASTKAGGPSYNEQFF. Based on the CDR3 plus reference TRBV11-2 and TRBJ2-1, the full variable domain is EAGVAQSPRYKIIEKRQSVAFWCNPISGHATLYWYQQILGQGPKLLIQFQNNGVVDDSQLPKDRFSAERLKGVDSTLKIQPAKLEDSAVYLCASTKAGGPSYNEQFFGPGTRLTVL.

This clonotype has only a few counts. Being one base from a much bigger clone, this may be a read error. The chain combines TRBV20-1 with TRBJ2-1, with 11 bases that match TRBD2. J gave up 3 bases and V 0 bases, and 4 bases lay outside the gene matches. The CDR3 runs 16 residues. Germline CDR1 reads DFQATT; CDR2 reads SNEGSKA (reference sequence). CDR3 DNA: TGCAGTGCTAGAGAATTAGCGGGAGGGGGCTACAATGAGCAGTTCTTC. As protein: CSARELAGGGYNEQFF.

As regards this clonotype: One junction end disagrees with the germline gene, perhaps due to a read error. The genes are TRBV20-1 and TRBJ2-3; 13 bases are a match to TRBD2. The germline gives CDR1 DFQATT, CDR2 SNEGSKA (reference sequence). The CDR3 extends over 17 amino acids. CDR3 in DNA: TGCAGTGCAGGGGGCCCCTGGACTAGCGGGAGCACAGATACGCGGTATTTT. Protein sequence: CSAGGPWTSGSTDTRYF.

This clonotype was recorded many times. This sequence joins TRBV6-2 or TRBV6-3 and TRBJ2-7; D uncertain. CDR1 MNHEY and CDR2 SVGEGT come from the germline V gene. The CDR3 consists of 13 residues. Trimming cost V 2 bases and J 2 bases, with 7 bases left between them. The DNA for the CDR3 is TGTGCCAGCAGTTACAGGCAGCCCTACGAGCAGTACTTC. Protein: CASSYRQPYEQYF.

This sequence joins TRBV5-4 and TRBJ2-1, with 9 nucleotides matching TRBD2. The V and J ends lost 2 bases and 16 bases, in that order; junction bases with no gene match: 19. Germline V gene sequence: CDR1 SGHNT, CDR2 YYREEE (reference sequence). CDR3 length: 16 amino acids. The CDR3 spells CASSLGTGGRAQPPFF. The DNA for the CDR3 is TGTGCCAGCAGCTTAGGGACTGGCGGGAGGGCCCAACCGCCCTTCTTC.

As concerns this clonotype: At one end, the junction sequence differs from germline, possibly due to a read error. The chain recombines TRBV4-3 with TRBJ2-6; TRBD1 is a possible D gene (5 bases). The CDR3 runs 17 residues. In germline, CDR1 is LGHNA, CDR2 YSLEER. CDR3 sequence: CASNQDAGLSGANVLTF. CDR3 bases: TGTGCCAGCAACCAAGACGCAGGTTTATCTGGGGCCAATGTCCTGACTTTC.

This clonotype was seen only a few times. The chain uses TRBV7-2 and TRBJ1-5; 7 bases map to TRBD1. CDR3 length: 15 residues. The V segment lost 4 bases and the J segment 2 bases; nucleotides outside the gene matches: 5. The germline V gene has CDR1 SGHTA and CDR2 FQGNSA. CDR3 coding DNA: TGTGCCAGCAGCTCCCGACAGGGCGGCAATCAGCCCCAGCATTTT. Translating gives CASSSRQGGNQPQHF.

The gene calls are TRBV18 and TRBJ2-1; 7 bases are a match to TRBD2. From germline, CDR1 is KGHSH and CDR2 LQKENI. The V and J ends lost 0 bases and 10 bases, in that order; junction bases with no gene match: 9. The CDR3 has 15 amino acids. CDR3 sequence reads: CASSPPTSGMGEQFF. In DNA, the CDR3 is TGTGCCAGCTCACCACCGACCAGCGGGATGGGGGAGCAGTTCTTC.

As concerns this clonotype: Just one base apart from a much larger clone, this may be a read error. The V gene is TRBV12-3 or TRBV12-4, the J gene TRBJ1-5; a possible D gene is TRBD1 (5 bases). The CDR3 loop spans 14 amino acids. V was clipped by 6 bases and J by 5 bases, with 14 bases between them. The CDR3 coding sequence is TGTGCCAGCAGGGGGGGGACGGATGATCAGCCCCAGCATTTT. It codes for CASRGGTDDQPQHF.

On this clonotype itself: Given a much more abundant clone one base away, this may be a read error. The J gene is TRBJ2-1, the V gene TRBV20-1; D perhaps matches TRBD1 (6 bases). Germline lookup yields CDR1 DFQATT and CDR2 SNEGSKA (reference sequence). The CDR3 spans 12 residues. Trimming cost V 5 bases and J 12 bases, with 17 bases left between them. The CDR3 bases are TGCAGTGCTGGAAGGACAGTTGGTGGGCAGTTCTTC. Encoded protein: CSAGRTVGGQFF.

This chain links TRBV28 with TRBJ2-5; 8 bases are a match to TRBD2. The CDR3 runs to 16 residues. Trimming at V came to 5 bases and at J to 4 bases, leaving 12 bases not matched to a gene. The germline gives CDR1 MDHEN, CDR2 SYDVKM. Here the CDR3 reads CASSPGITGGRETQYF. The CDR3 DNA is TGTGCCAGCAGTCCCGGAATAACGGGAGGGAGAGAGACCCAGTACTTC. The variable domain in full, completed from reference TRBV28 and TRBJ2-5, reads DVKVTQSSRYLVKRTGEKVFLECVQDMDHENMFWYRQDPGLGLRLIYFSYDVKMKEKGDIPEGYSVSREKKERFSLILESASTNQTSMYLCASSPGITGGRETQYFGPGTRLLVL.

Turning to this clonotype: One end of the junction does not line up with germline, which may come from a read error. V usage is TRBV29-1 and J usage is TRBJ2-1; 7 bases match TRBD2. This CDR3 has 10 residues. Germline V gene data show CDR1 as SQVTM and CDR2 as ANQGSEA. The CDR3 nucleotides are TGTAGCGCCAGCGGGACTGAGCAGTTCTTC. Protein: CSASGTEQFF.

This chain joins TRBV28 and TRBJ2-7; no clear D gene. Germline values: CDR1 MDHEN, CDR2 SYDVKM. V lost 4 bases and J 5 bases, leaving 15 bases between the germline ends. This CDR3 contains 14 residues. The CDR3 sequence is CASSSWTPENEQYF. The DNA of the CDR3 is TGTGCCAGCAGTTCATGGACGCCGGAGAACGAGCAGTACTTC.

The rearrangement links TRBV5-1 to TRBJ2-1, with D possibly being TRBD2 (6 bases). The CDR3 has 16 residues. The V and J ends lost 0 bases and 2 bases respectively, with 12 bases between them. Looked up from germline, CDR1 is SGHRS and CDR2 is YFSETQ. CDR3 sequence: CASSLASATAYNEQFF. The CDR3 DNA follows: TGCGCCAGCAGCTTGGCTAGCGCAACCGCCTACAATGAGCAGTTCTTC.

For this clonotype: Its ends do not fully match the called genes, so a read error is possible. V usage is TRBV4-3 and J usage is TRBJ1-6; D remains ambiguous. The CDR3 is made up of 13 amino acids. Germline-derived CDR1 and CDR2 are LGHNA and YSLEER. The CDR3 sequence is CASGQESASPLHF. As DNA, the CDR3 is TGCGCCAGCGGCCAAGAGTCCGCTTCACCCCTCCACTTT.

The chain employs TRBV7-3 and TRBJ2-3, with D possibly TRBD1 on 5 matching bases. The CDR3 length is 16 residues. Germline V lookup: CDR1 SGHTA, CDR2 FQGTGA. Trimming took 5 bases from V and 2 from J, leaving 17 bases between them. The CDR3 spells CASSRNRGQHTDTQYF. The CDR3 bases are TGTGCCAGCAGCCGAAATCGAGGACAACACACAGATACGCAGTATTTT. Complete variable domain (other parts from reference TRBV7-3 and TRBJ2-3): GAGVSQTPSNKVTEKGKYVELRCDPISGHTALYWYRQSLGQGPEFLIYFQGTGAADDSGLPNDRFFAVRPEGSVSTLKIQRTERGDSAVYLCASSRNRGQHTDTQYFGPGTRLTVL.

A word on this clonotype: A read error is possible here, since a much larger clone lies one base away. The chain combines TRBV4-1 with TRBJ2-7; D is ambiguous. The CDR3 has 14 amino acids. The V and J ends lost 2 bases and 3 bases respectively, with 11 bases between them. Germline V gene data show CDR1 as MGHRA and CDR2 as YSYEKL. The DNA of the CDR3 is TGCGCCAGCAGCCAAAATATAATAGTCTACGAGCAGTACTTC. Translation gives CASSQNIIVYEQYF.

Of note for this clonotype: This sequence may be a read error, since a much larger clone differs from it by one base. The chain combines TRBV20-1 with TRBJ2-1; TRBD2 matches at 9 bases. This CDR3 region has 14 residues. Germline CDR1 reads DFQATT; CDR2 reads SNEGSKA (reference sequence). CDR3 protein: CSTRASGMNNEQFF. Written as DNA, the CDR3 is TGCAGTACTAGAGCTAGCGGGATGAACAATGAGCAGTTCTTC.

There are a few counts of this clonotype. A clone one base away is much larger, so this may be a read error. The J gene is TRBJ1-4, the V gene TRBV5-1; TRBD1 agrees at 12 bases. Germline V CDR1 and CDR2: SGHRS, YFSETQ. Trimming removed 6 bases from V and 0 bases from J; junction bases left unmatched: 6. This CDR3 contains 17 residues. The CDR3 protein is CASNWGQGATTNEKLFF. CDR3 in DNA: TGCGCCAGCAACTGGGGACAGGGGGCTACAACTAATGAAAAACTGTTTTTT.

The J gene is TRBJ2-7, the V gene TRBV5-1; D tentatively fits TRBD1 or TRBD2 (5 bases each). CDR3 length: 16 residues. CDR1 is SGHRS, CDR2 YFSETQ, per germline. Trimming removed 4 bases from V and 1 base from J, with 18 bases in between. CDR3 sequence: CASSPFRDASSYEQYF. For the CDR3, the DNA is TGCGCCAGCAGCCCGTTTCGGGACGCCAGTTCCTACGAGCAGTACTTC.

As to this clonotype: Just one base apart from a much larger clone, this may be a read error. The chain's CDR3 is CASSPRQGDAEAFF. Written as DNA, the CDR3 is TGTGCCAGCAGTCCGAGACAGGGAGACGCTGAAGCTTTCTTT. V is TRBV12-3 or TRBV12-4 and J is TRBJ1-1; 7 positions agree with TRBD1. Trimming took 5 bases from V and 6 from J; bases not matched to a gene: 9. The CDR3 covers 14 residues.

A word on this clonotype: Germline is not matched at one junction end, which may reflect a read error. V is TRBV6-2 or TRBV6-3 and J is TRBJ2-7, with a tentative D call TRBD1 (6 bases). Germline V gene lookup returns CDR1 MNHEY and CDR2 SVGEGT. CDR3 length equals 16 residues. The CDR3 here is CASSDRAPGQNYEQHF. CDR3 DNA: TGTGCCAGCAGTGACCGCGCACCGGGACAAAATTACGAGCAGCACTTC.